This T cell receptor (beta chain) derives from a study of T cell responses to AZD1222 COVID-19 vaccine. Study-wide results and limits: Repertoire sampling was restricted to post-peak T cell response timepoints. Clonal diversity may have been underestimated in mostly white British donors.

Libraries were prepared by immunoSEQ multiplex PCR; TCRdb keeps only in-frame clonotypes and omits some of them. This repertoire shows about 180,000 clones, 85% to 90% found once; its top ten account for over 6%. A note on this clone: Its specificity is unknown.

Germline lookup yields CDR1 LNHDA and CDR2 SQIVND (reference sequence). The CDR3 loop spans 15 amino acids. After removal of 7 bases from V and 7 bases from J, the junction contained 13 bases not matched to a gene. The TCR sequence derives from an adult in good health. The chain recombines TRBV19 with TRBJ1-2, with 9 nucleotides matching TRBD1. Here the sequenced sample was peripheral blood, taken on day 0 of AZD1222 vaccination. CDR3 sequence (DNA): TGTGCCAGTACAATATGGGGACAGGGCAACGGTGGCTACACCTTC. As protein: CASTIWGQGNGGYTF.